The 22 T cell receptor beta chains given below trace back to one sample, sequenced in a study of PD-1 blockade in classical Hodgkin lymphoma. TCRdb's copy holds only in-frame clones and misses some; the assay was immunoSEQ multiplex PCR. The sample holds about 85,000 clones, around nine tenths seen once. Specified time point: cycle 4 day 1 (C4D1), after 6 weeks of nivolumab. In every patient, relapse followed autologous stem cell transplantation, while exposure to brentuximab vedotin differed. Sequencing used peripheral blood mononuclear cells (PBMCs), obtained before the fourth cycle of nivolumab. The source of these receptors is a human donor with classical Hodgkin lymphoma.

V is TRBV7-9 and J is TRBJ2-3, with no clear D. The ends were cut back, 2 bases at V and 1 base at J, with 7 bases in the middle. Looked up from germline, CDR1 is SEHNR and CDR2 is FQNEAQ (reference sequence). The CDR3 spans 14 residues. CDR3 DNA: TGTGCCAGCAGCTTAACCACCCGCACAGATACGCAGTATTTT. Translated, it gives CASSLTTRTDTQYF.

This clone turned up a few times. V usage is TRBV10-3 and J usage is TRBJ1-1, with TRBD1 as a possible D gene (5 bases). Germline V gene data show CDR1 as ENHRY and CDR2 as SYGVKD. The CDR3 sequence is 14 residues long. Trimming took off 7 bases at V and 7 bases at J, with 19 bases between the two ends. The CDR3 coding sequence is TGTGCCATCAATACCGGGACTGGTAGGAATGAAGCTTTCTTT. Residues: CAINTGTGRNEAFF.

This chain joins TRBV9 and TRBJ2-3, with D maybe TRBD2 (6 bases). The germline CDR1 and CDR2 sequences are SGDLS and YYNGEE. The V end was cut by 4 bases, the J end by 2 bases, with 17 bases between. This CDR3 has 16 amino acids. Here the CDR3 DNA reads TGTGCCAGCAGCTACGGGGCGGGGCCCGTCACAGATACGCAGTATTTT. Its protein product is CASSYGAGPVTDTQYF. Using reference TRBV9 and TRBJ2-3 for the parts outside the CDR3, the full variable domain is DSGVTQTPKHLITATGQRVTLRCSPRSGDLSVYWYQQSLDQGLQFLIQYYNGEERAKGNILERFSAQQFPDLHSELNLSSLELGDSALYFCASSYGAGPVTDTQYFGPGTRLTVL.

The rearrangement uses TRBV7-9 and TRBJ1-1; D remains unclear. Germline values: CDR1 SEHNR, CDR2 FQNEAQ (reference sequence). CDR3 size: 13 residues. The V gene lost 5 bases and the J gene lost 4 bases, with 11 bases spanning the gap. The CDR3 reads CASSHRGPTEAFF. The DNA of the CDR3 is TGTGCCAGCAGCCATCGTGGCCCCACTGAAGCTTTCTTT.

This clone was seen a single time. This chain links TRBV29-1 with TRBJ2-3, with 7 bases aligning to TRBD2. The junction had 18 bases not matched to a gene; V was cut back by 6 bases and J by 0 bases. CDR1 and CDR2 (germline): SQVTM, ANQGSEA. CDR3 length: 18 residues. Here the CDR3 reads CSVSGGLAAKASTDTQYF. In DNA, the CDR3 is TGCAGCGTATCTGGTGGGCTAGCGGCAAAGGCTAGCACAGATACGCAGTATTTT.

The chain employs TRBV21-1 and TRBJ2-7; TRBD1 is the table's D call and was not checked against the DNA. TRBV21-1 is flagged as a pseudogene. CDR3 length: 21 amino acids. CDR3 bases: TGTGCCAGCAGCATCAGGGGCCAGACAGGTCGGACCTCGAACGCTTACTACGAGCAGTACTTC. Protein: CASSIRGQTGRTSNAYYEQYF.

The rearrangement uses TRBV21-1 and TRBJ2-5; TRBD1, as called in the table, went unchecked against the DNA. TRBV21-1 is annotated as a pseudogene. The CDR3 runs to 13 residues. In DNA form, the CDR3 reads TGTGCCAGCAGCAAGCGACAGCAAGAGACCCAGTACTTC. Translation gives CASSKRQQETQYF.

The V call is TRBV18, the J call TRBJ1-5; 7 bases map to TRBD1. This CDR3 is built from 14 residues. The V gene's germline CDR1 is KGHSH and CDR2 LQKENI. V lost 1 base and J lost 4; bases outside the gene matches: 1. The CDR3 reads CASSPQGANQPQHF. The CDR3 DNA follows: TGTGCCAGCTCACCACAGGGGGCGAATCAGCCCCAGCATTTT.

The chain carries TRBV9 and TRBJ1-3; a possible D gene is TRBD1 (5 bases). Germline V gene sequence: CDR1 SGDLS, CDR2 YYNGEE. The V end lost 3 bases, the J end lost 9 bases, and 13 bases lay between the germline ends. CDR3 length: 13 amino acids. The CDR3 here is CASSGTLLGTIYF. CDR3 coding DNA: TGTGCCAGCAGCGGGACACTGCTCGGCACCATATATTTT.

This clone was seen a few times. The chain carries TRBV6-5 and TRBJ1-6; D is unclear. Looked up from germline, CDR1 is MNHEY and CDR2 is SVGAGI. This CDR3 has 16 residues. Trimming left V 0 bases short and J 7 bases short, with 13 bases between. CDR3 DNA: TGTGCCAGCAGTTACTCGAATTCCTGGTACAATTCACCCCTCCACTTT. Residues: CASSYSNSWYNSPLHF.

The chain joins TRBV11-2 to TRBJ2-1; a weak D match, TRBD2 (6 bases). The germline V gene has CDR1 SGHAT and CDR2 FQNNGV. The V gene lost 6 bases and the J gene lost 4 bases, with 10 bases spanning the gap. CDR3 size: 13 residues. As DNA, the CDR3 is TGTGCCAGCAGGGAACGGGGGTACAATGAGCAGTTCTTC. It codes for CASRERGYNEQFF. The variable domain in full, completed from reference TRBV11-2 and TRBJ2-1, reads EAGVAQSPRYKIIEKRQSVAFWCNPISGHATLYWYQQILGQGPKLLIQFQNNGVVDDSQLPKDRFSAERLKGVDSTLKIQPAKLEDSAVYLCASRERGYNEQFFGPGTRLTVL.

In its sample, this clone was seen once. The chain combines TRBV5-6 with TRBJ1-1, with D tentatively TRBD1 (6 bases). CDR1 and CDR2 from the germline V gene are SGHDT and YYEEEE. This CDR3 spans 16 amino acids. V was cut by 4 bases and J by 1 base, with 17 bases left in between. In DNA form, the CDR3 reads TGTGCCAGCAGCCTTTATGGCTGGGGGCAGAACACTGAAGCTTTCTTT. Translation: CASSLYGWGQNTEAFF.

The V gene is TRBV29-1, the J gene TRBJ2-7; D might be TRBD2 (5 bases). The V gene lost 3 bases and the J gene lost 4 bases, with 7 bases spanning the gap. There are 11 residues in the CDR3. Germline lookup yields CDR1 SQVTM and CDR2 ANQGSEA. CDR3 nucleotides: TGCAGCGTTGAGGGGAGTTACGAGCAGTACTTC. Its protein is CSVEGSYEQYF.

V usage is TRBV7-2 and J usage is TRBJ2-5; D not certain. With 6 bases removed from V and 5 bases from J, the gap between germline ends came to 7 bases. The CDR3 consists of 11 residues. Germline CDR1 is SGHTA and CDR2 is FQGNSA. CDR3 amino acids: CASRVTETQYF. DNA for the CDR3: TGTGCCAGCAGGGTTACGGAGACCCAGTACTTC.

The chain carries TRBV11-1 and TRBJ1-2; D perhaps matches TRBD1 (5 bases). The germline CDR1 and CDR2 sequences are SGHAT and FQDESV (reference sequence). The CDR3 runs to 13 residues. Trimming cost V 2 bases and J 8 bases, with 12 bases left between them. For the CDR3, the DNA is TGTGCCAGCAGCTTACAGGGCGAGAGGGGCTACACCTTC. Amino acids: CASSLQGERGYTF.

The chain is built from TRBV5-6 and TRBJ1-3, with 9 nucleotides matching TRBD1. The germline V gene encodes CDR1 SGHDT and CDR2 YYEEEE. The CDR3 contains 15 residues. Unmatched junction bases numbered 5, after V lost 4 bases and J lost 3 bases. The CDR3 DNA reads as TGTGCCAGCAGCATAGGGACAGGGTTTGGAAACACCATATATTTT. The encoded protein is CASSIGTGFGNTIYF.

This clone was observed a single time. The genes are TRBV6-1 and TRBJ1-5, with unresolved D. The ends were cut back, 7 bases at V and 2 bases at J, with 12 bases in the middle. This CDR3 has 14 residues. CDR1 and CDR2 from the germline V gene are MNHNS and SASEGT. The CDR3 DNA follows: TGTGCCAGCACCCTAGACAATCGCAATCAGCCCCAGCATTTT. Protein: CASTLDNRNQPQHF.

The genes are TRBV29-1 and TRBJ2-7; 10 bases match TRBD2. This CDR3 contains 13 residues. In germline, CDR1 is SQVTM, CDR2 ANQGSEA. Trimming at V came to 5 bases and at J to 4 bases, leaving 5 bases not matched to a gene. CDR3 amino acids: CSVQASGGYEQYF. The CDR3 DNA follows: TGCAGCGTTCAGGCTAGCGGGGGTTACGAGCAGTACTTC.

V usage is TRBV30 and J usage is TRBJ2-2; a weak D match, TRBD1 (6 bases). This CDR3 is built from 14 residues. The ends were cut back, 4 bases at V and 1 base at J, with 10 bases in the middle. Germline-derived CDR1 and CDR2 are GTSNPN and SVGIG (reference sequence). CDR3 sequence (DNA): TGTGCCTGGATAGACAGGAAGAACACCGGGGAGCTGTTTTTT. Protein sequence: CAWIDRKNTGELFF.

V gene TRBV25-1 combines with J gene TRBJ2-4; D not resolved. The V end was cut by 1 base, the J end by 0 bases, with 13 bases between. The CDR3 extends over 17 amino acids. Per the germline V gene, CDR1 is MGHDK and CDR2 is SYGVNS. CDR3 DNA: TGTGCCAGCAGTGAATTGAGTGGAGCTCCAGCCAAAAACATTCAGTACTTC. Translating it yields CASSELSGAPAKNIQYF.

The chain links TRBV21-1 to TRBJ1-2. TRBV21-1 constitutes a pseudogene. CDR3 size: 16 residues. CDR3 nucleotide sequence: TGTGCCAGCAGCAAAGTGGAGCGCCCAAAGACCTGCGGCTACACCTTC. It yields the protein CASSKVERPKTCGYTF.

CDR3 protein: CASSVPSGTSGGASWNEQFF. The CDR3 nucleotides read TGTGCCAGCAGTGTGCCTTCCGGGACTAGCGGGGGGGCGTCATGGAATGAGCAGTTCTTC. This chain connects TRBV6-1 to TRBJ2-1; 16 bases match TRBD2. V gave up 4 bases and J gave up 7 bases; unmatched junction bases: 16. Germline CDR1 reads MNHNS; CDR2 reads SASEGT. The CDR3 is 20 residues long.